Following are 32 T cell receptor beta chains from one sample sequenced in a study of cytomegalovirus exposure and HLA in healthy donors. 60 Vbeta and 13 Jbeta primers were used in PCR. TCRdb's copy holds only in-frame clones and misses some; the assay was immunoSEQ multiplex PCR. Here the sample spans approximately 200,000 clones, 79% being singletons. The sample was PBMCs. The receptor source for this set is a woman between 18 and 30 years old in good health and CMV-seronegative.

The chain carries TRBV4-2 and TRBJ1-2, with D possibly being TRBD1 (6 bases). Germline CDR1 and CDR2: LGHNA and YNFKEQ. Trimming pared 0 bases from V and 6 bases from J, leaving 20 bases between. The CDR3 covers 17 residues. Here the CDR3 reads CASSQDLANRVVNGYTF. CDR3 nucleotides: TGTGCCAGCAGCCAAGATCTTGCTAACAGGGTTGTAAATGGCTACACCTTC.

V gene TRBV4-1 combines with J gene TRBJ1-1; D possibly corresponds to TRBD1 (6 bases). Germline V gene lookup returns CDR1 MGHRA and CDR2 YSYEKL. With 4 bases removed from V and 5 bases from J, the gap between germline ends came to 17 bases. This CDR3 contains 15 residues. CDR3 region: CASSPTEGGGTEAFF. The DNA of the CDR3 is TGCGCCAGCAGCCCCACCGAGGGGGGAGGGACTGAAGCTTTCTTT.

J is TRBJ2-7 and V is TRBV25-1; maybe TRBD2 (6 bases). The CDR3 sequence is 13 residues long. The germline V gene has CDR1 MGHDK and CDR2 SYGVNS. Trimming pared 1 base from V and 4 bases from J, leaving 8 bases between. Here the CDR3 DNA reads TGTGCCAGCAGTGAATCGGGGGTTTACGAGCAGTACTTC. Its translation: CASSESGVYEQYF.

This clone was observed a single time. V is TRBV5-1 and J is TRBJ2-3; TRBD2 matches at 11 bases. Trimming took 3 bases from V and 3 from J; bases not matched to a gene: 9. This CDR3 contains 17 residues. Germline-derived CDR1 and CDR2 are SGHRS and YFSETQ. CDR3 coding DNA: TGCGCCAGCAGCTCCTCTCTAGCGGGGGGCGGTACAGATACGCAGTATTTT. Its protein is CASSSSLAGGGTDTQYF. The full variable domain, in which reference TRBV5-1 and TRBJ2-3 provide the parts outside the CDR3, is KAGVTQTPRYLIKTRGQQVTLSCSPISGHRSVSWYQQTPGQGLQFLFEYFSETQRNKGNFPGRFSGRQFSNSRSEMNVSTLELGDSALYLCASSSSLAGGGTDTQYFGPGTRLTVL.

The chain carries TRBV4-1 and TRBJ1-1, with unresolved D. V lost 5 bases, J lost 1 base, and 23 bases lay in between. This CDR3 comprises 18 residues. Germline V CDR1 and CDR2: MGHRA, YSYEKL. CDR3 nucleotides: TGCGCCAGCAGCTCAGGAGGGTCTGCCCAGGTCGGGAACACTGAAGCTTTCTTT. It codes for CASSSGGSAQVGNTEAFF.

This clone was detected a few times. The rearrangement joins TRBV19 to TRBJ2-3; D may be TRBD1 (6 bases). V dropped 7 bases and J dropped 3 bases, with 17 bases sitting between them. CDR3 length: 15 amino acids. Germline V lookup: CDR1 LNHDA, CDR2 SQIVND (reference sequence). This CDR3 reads CASTPQGSTTDTQYF. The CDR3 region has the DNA TGTGCCAGTACCCCGCAGGGGAGTACGACAGATACGCAGTATTTT.

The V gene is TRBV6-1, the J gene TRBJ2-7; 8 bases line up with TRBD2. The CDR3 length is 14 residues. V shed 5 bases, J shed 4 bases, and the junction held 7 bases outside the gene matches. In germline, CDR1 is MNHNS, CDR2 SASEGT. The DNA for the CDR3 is TGTGCCAGCAGTACTGGACTAGCTTTTTACGAGCAGTACTTC. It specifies CASSTGLAFYEQYF.

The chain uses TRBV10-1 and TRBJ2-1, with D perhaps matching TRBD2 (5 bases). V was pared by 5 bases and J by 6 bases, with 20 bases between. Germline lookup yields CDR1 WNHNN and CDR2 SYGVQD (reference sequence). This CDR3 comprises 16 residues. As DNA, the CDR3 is TGCGCCAGCAGTTCGAGGGAAGCCGGTGGGTTCAATGAGCAGTTCTTC. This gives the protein CASSSREAGGFNEQFF.

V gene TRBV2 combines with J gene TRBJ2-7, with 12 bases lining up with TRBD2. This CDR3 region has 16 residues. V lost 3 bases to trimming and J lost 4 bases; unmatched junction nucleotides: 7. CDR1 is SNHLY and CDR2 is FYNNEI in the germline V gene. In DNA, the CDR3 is TGTGCCAGCAGTGATGGGACCGGGACTAGCGGGTACGAGCAGTACTTC. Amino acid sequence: CASSDGTGTSGYEQYF. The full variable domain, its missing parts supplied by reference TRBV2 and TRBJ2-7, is EPEVTQTPSHQVTQMGQEVILRCVPISNHLYFYWYRQILGQKVEFLVSFYNNEISEKSEIFDDQFSVERPDGSNFTLKIRSTKLEDSAMYFCASSDGTGTSGYEQYFGPGTRLTVT.

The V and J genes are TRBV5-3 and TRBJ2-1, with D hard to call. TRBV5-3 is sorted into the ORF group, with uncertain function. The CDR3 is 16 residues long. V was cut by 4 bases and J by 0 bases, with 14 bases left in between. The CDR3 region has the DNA TGTGCCAGAAGCCCCCCAATAGCACTCTCCTACAATGAGCAGTTCTTC. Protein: CARSPPIALSYNEQFF.

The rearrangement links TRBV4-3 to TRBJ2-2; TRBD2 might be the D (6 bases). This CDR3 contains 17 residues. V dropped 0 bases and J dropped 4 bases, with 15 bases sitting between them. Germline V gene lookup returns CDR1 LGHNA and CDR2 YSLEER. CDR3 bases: TGCGCCAGCAGCCAAGACGGGAGCGTTGGTGGCACCGGGGAGCTGTTTTTT. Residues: CASSQDGSVGGTGELFF.

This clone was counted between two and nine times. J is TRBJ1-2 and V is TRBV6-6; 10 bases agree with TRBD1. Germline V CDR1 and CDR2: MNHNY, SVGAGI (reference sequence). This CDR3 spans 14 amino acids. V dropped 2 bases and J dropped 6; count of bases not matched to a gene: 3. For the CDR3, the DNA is TGTGCCAGCAGTTACGACAGGGGGCGGGATGGCTACACCTTC. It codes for CASSYDRGRDGYTF.

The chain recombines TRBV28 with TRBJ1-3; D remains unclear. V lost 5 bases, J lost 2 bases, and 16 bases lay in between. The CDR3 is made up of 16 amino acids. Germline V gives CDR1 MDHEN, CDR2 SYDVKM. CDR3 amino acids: CASSPPGSVTGNTIYF. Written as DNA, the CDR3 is TGTGCCAGCAGTCCCCCGGGGAGTGTCACTGGAAACACCATATATTTT. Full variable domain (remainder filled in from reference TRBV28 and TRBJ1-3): DVKVTQSSRYLVKRTGEKVFLECVQDMDHENMFWYRQDPGLGLRLIYFSYDVKMKEKGDIPEGYSVSREKKERFSLILESASTNQTSMYLCASSPPGSVTGNTIYFGEGSWLTVV.

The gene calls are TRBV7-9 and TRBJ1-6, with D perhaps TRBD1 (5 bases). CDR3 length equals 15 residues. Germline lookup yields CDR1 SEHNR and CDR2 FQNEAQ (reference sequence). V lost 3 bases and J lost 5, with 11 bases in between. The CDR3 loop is CASSFSGADNSPLHF. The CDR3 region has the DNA TGTGCCAGCAGCTTCTCTGGGGCCGATAATTCACCCCTCCACTTT.

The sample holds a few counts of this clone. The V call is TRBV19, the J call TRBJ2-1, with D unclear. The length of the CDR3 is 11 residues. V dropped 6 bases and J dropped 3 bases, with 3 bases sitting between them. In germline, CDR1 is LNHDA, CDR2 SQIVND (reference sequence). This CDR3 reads CASSLYNEQFF. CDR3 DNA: TGTGCCAGTAGCCTCTACAATGAGCAGTTCTTC.

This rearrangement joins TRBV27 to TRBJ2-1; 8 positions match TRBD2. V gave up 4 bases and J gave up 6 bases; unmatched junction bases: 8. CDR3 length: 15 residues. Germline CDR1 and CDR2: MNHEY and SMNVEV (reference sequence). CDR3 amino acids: CASSSAGDSTNEQFF. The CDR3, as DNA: TGTGCCAGCAGTTCAGCGGGAGATAGTACCAATGAGCAGTTCTTC.

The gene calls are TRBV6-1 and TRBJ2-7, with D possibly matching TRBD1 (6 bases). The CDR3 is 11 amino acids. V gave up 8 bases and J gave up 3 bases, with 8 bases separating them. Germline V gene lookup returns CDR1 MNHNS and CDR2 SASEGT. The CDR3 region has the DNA TGTGCCAGCTGCAGGGGCTACGAGCAGTACTTC. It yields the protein CASCRGYEQYF.

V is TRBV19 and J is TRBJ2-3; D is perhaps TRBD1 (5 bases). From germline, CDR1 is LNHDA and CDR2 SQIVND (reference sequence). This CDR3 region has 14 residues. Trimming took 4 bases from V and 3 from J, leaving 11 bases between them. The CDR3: CASSTGPQTDTQYF. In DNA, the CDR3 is TGTGCCAGTAGTACAGGGCCCCAGACAGATACGCAGTATTTT.

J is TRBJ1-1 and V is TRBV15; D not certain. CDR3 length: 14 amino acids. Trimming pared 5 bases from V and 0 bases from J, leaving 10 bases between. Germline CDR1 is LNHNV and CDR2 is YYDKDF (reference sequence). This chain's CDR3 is CATSVKIMNTEAFF. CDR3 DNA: TGTGCCACCAGCGTTAAAATTATGAACACTGAAGCTTTCTTT.

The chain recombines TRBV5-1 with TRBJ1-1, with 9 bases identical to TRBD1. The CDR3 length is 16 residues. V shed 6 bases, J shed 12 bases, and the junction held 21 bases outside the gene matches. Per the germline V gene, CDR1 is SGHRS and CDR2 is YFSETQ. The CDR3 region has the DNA TGCGCCAGCACCTCGAGGGGACAGGGAACTTATTCGAGGACTTTCTTT. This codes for CASTSRGQGTYSRTFF.

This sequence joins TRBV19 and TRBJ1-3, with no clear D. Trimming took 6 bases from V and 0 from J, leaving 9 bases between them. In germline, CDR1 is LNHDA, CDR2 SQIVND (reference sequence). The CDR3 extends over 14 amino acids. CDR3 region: CASSAVSSGNTIYF. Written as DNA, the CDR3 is TGTGCCAGTAGCGCCGTCAGCTCTGGAAACACCATATATTTT.

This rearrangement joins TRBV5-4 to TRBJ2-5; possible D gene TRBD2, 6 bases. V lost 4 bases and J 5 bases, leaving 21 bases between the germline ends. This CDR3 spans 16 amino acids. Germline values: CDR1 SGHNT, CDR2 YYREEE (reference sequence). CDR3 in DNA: TGTGCCAGCAGCCTCAATTCTGGGATACGGGGGGAGACCCAGTACTTC. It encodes CASSLNSGIRGETQYF.

The CDR3 DNA sequence: TGTGCCAGCAGCTTAGAAGGCGGGGGGGTTACGCAGTTCTTC. It yields the protein CASSLEGGGVTQFF. V and J are TRBV7-9 and TRBJ2-1, with TRBD2 matching over 9 bases. V dropped 1 base and J dropped 12; count of bases not matched to a gene: 7. Germline V gene sequence: CDR1 SEHNR, CDR2 FQNEAQ (reference sequence). This CDR3 region has 14 residues.

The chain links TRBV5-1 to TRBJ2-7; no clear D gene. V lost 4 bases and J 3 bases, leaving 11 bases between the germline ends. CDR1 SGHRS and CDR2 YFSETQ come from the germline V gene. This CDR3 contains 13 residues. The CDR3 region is CASSPDKIYEQYF. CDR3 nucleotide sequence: TGCGCCAGCAGCCCCGACAAAATCTACGAGCAGTACTTC. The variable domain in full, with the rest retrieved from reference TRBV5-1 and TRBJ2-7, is KAGVTQTPRYLIKTRGQQVTLSCSPISGHRSVSWYQQTPGQGLQFLFEYFSETQRNKGNFPGRFSGRQFSNSRSEMNVSTLELGDSALYLCASSPDKIYEQYFGPGTRLTVT.

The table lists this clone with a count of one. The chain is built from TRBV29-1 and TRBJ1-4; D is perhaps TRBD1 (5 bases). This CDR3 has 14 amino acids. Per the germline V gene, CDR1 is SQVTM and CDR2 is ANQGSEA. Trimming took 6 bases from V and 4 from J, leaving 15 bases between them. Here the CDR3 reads CSVGGWGSNEKLFF. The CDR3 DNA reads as TGCAGCGTGGGGGGGTGGGGGAGTAATGAAAAACTGTTTTTT.

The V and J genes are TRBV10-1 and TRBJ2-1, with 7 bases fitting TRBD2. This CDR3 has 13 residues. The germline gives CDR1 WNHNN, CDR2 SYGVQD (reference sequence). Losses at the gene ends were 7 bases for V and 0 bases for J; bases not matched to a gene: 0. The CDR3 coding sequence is TGCGCCAGCACTAGCGGCTCCTACAATGAGCAGTTCTTC. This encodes CASTSGSYNEQFF.

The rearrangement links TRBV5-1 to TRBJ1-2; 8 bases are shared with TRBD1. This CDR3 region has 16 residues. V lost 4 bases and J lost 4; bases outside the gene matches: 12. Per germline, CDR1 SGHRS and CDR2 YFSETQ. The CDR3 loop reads CASSPDRGRDSYGYTF. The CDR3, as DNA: TGCGCCAGCAGCCCCGACAGGGGCCGGGATAGCTATGGCTACACCTTC.

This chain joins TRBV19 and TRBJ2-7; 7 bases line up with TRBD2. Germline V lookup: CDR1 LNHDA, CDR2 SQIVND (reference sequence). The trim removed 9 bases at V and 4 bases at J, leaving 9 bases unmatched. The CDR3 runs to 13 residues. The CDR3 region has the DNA TGTGCCAGCCAGCGGGACTCCCCGTACGAGCAGTACTTC. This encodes CASQRDSPYEQYF. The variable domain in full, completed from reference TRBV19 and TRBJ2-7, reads DGGITQSPKYLFRKEGQNVTLSCEQNLNHDAMYWYRQDPGQGLRLIYYSQIVNDFQKGDIAEGYSVSREKKESFPLTVTSAQKNPTAFYLCASQRDSPYEQYFGPGTRLTVT.

The CDR3 coding sequence is TGCGCCAGCAGCGGATTACAGGGGGCTGGTGAAAAACTGTTTTTT. This codes for CASSGLQGAGEKLFF. The V call is TRBV5-1, the J call TRBJ1-4; 9 bases agree with TRBD1. Germline CDR1 is SGHRS and CDR2 is YFSETQ. The V gene end was trimmed by 4 bases and the J gene end by 7 bases; junction bases not matched to a gene: 8. The length of the CDR3 is 15 residues. The full variable domain, in which reference TRBV5-1 and TRBJ1-4 provide the parts outside the CDR3, is KAGVTQTPRYLIKTRGQQVTLSCSPISGHRSVSWYQQTPGQGLQFLFEYFSETQRNKGNFPGRFSGRQFSNSRSEMNVSTLELGDSALYLCASSGLQGAGEKLFFGSGTQLSVL.

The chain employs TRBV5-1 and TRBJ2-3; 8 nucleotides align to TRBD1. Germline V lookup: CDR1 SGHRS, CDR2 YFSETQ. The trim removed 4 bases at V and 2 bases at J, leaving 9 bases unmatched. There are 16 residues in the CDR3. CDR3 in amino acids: CASSGNSGGPTDTQYF. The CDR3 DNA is TGCGCCAGCAGCGGCAACTCAGGGGGCCCCACAGATACGCAGTATTTT. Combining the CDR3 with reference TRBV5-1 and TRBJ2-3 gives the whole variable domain KAGVTQTPRYLIKTRGQQVTLSCSPISGHRSVSWYQQTPGQGLQFLFEYFSETQRNKGNFPGRFSGRQFSNSRSEMNVSTLELGDSALYLCASSGNSGGPTDTQYFGPGTRLTVL.

The CDR3 region is CASSSWTSGVGEQYF. The CDR3 region has the DNA TGTGCCAGCAGTTCCTGGACTAGCGGGGTCGGCGAGCAGTACTTC. The chain uses TRBV27 and TRBJ2-7; 12 bases fit TRBD2. The CDR3 extends over 15 amino acids. With 4 bases clipped from V and 6 bases from J, the junction kept 7 bases outside the gene matches. Germline-derived CDR1 and CDR2 are MNHEY and SMNVEV (reference sequence).

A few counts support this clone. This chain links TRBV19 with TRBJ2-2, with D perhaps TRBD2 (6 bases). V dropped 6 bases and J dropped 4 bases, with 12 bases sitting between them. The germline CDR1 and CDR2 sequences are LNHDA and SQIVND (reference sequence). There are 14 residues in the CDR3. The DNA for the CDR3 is TGTGCCAGTAGGGCGGGACTCTCCACCGGGGAGCTGTTTTTT. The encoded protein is CASRAGLSTGELFF.